Reported below is one T cell receptor (beta chain). Its antigen is currently unknown. These data are taken from a study of identical twins. Study-wide results and caveats: Fewer insertions characterized abundant cord blood beta clonotypes, whereas memory repertoires showed none.

TCRdb re-derived calls from the 5' RACE reads in MiXCR, one entry per CDR3 protein. The sample contains some 790,000 distinct CDR3 sequences, 18% of which appear only once. Germline V gene lookup returns CDR1 SGHKS and CDR2 YYEKEE (reference sequence). The length of the CDR3 is 15 residues. V dropped 1 base and J dropped 7 bases, with 14 bases sitting between them. Healthy Caucasian donors formed the entire cohort. The sample also formed part of further work on T cells expressing NK-cell markers.

The chain carries TRBV5-5 and TRBJ2-2; D not certain. The receptor was isolated from a woman between 18 and 30 years old in good health. Source material: PBMCs. Here the CDR3 reads CASSLWWGKDGELFF. As DNA, the CDR3 is TGTGCCAGCAGCTTGTGGTGGGGAAAGGACGGGGAGCTGTTTTTT.